The 29 T cell receptor beta chains below come from one sample, sequenced in a study of blood T cell repertoires in COVID-19. Measured with immunoSEQ multiplex PCR; TCRdb has only the in-frame clones, and not every one. The repertoire holds a few hundred thousand clones, with approximately 91% as singletons. The sequenced sample was PBMCs or T cells enriched from blood (not recorded which). The receptors were sampled from a woman aged 18-29 years who had been exposed to COVID-19.

The chain carries TRBV27 and TRBJ1-5; 10 nucleotides line up with TRBD1. Germline CDR1 is MNHEY and CDR2 is SMNVEV (reference sequence). V lost 10 bases to trimming and J lost 4 bases; unmatched junction nucleotides: 4. CDR3 length: 13 amino acids. CDR3 bases: TGTGCCACGGGACAGGGGACTAATCAGCCCCAGCATTTT. Protein product: CATGQGTNQPQHF.

V usage is TRBV27 and J usage is TRBJ1-5; 7 nucleotides agree with TRBD1. The CDR3 length is 15 residues. V lost 2 bases and J lost 7; bases outside the gene matches: 8. CDR1 and CDR2 (germline): MNHEY, SMNVEV (reference sequence). CDR3 in DNA: TGTGCCAGCAGTTTAGGTCCTACAGGGGACCAGCCCCAGCATTTT. This translates into CASSLGPTGDQPQHF.

The rearrangement links TRBV24-1 to TRBJ1-1; 7 positions agree with TRBD1. Germline loops: CDR1 KGHDR, CDR2 SFDVKD. V lost 8 bases, J lost 5 bases, and 7 bases stayed unmatched. This CDR3 has 13 residues. For the CDR3, the DNA is TGTGCCACCAAGGAGGGGGCCGGGACTGAAGCTTTCTTT. The encoded protein is CATKEGAGTEAFF.

The V call is TRBV19, the J call TRBJ1-1; 8 bases line up with TRBD1. Looked up from germline, CDR1 is LNHDA and CDR2 is SQIVND (reference sequence). V gave up 8 bases and J gave up 4 bases; unmatched junction bases: 6. The CDR3 contains 13 residues. The CDR3, as DNA: TGTGCCAGTGGACAGGGTGGGTCCACTGAAGCTTTCTTT. Protein sequence: CASGQGGSTEAFF.

The rearrangement uses TRBV29-1 and TRBJ2-3, with TRBD1 identical over 12 bases. CDR1 and CDR2 (germline): SQVTM, ANQGSEA. The V segment lost 6 bases and the J segment 9 bases; nucleotides outside the gene matches: 7. The CDR3 totals 13 residues. This chain's CDR3 is CSVAGQGAVTQYF. The CDR3 DNA is TGCAGCGTGGCGGGACAGGGGGCAGTGACGCAGTATTTT.

CDR3 in amino acids: CASRGGTQPQHF. CDR3 bases: TGTGCCAGCAGGGGGGGTACTCAGCCCCAGCATTTT. V usage is TRBV28 and J usage is TRBJ1-5; maybe TRBD1 (5 bases). CDR1 and CDR2 from the germline V gene are MDHEN and SYDVKM. V shed 6 bases and J shed 6 bases, with 9 bases lying between them. The CDR3 is 12 residues long.

The chain combines TRBV27 with TRBJ2-7; tentatively, D is TRBD1 (5 bases). Trimming pared 5 bases from V and 4 bases from J, leaving 21 bases between. Germline CDR1 and CDR2: MNHEY and SMNVEV (reference sequence). The CDR3 is 16 amino acids. CDR3 in DNA: TGTGCCAGCAGTCCATCATGGTCAGGGATGAGGTACGAGCAGTACTTC. This encodes CASSPSWSGMRYEQYF.

The chain couples TRBV27 to TRBJ1-2; 7 nucleotides line up with TRBD1. Germline CDR1 is MNHEY and CDR2 is SMNVEV (reference sequence). This CDR3 has 13 residues. Germline trimming cut 0 bases from V and 8 bases from J; bases unmatched to any gene: 3. The CDR3 DNA sequence: TGTGCCAGCAGTTTATCGACAGGGAGAGGCTACACCTTC. Translation: CASSLSTGRGYTF.

Remarks on this clone: Distinct nucleotide sequences in the sample also encode this CDR3. The chain combines TRBV7-9 with TRBJ2-2; perhaps TRBD2 as D (6 bases). Germline V gene lookup returns CDR1 SEHNR and CDR2 FQNEAQ (reference sequence). The CDR3 contains 14 residues. Trimming removed 2 bases from V and 4 bases from J, with 8 bases in between. CDR3 region: CASSLYGGTGELFF. CDR3 bases: TGTGCCAGCAGCTTATACGGGGGCACCGGGGAGCTGTTTTTT.

The chain recombines TRBV7-9 with TRBJ2-7; maybe TRBD1 (5 bases). CDR3 length: 15 residues. Germline values: CDR1 SEHNR, CDR2 FQNEAQ (reference sequence). The V gene lost 2 bases and the J gene lost 2 bases, with 13 bases spanning the gap. This chain's CDR3 is CASSLQGRETYEQYF. The CDR3 DNA sequence: TGTGCCAGCAGCTTACAGGGCAGGGAAACCTACGAGCAGTACTTC.

The chain couples TRBV28 to TRBJ1-4; tentatively, D is TRBD1 (6 bases). CDR1 MDHEN and CDR2 SYDVKM come from the germline V gene. Trimming cost V 2 bases and J 5 bases, with 12 bases left between them. The CDR3 sequence is 15 residues long. The chain's CDR3 is CASSLPGTNNEKLFF. CDR3 in DNA: TGTGCCAGCAGTTTACCTGGGACAAACAATGAAAAACTGTTTTTT. Filled out from reference TRBV28 and TRBJ1-4, the complete variable domain reads DVKVTQSSRYLVKRTGEKVFLECVQDMDHENMFWYRQDPGLGLRLIYFSYDVKMKEKGDIPEGYSVSREKKERFSLILESASTNQTSMYLCASSLPGTNNEKLFFGSGTQLSVL.

This chain connects TRBV12-2 to TRBJ2-7; the table assigns TRBD2, which was not confirmed against the DNA. TRBV12-2 is assigned pseudogene status. The CDR3 sequence is 14 residues long. The CDR3 region is CASLRGRPFYEQYF. The CDR3 DNA is TGTGCAAGTTTGCGCGGGCGGCCCTTCTACGAGCAGTACTTC.

The chain links TRBV7-2 to TRBJ2-1, with 10 bases lining up with TRBD2. CDR1 and CDR2 (germline): SGHTA, FQGNSA. There are 17 residues in the CDR3. V lost 0 bases, J lost 4 bases, and 6 bases stayed unmatched. The CDR3 is CASSLAGTSAGYNEQFF. The CDR3 coding sequence is TGTGCCAGCAGCTTAGCAGGGACTAGCGCAGGATACAATGAGCAGTTCTTC.

The chain recombines TRBV24-1 with TRBJ2-5, with 7 bases identical to TRBD2. V shed 9 bases, J shed 3 bases, and the junction held 6 bases outside the gene matches. Looked up from germline, CDR1 is KGHDR and CDR2 is SFDVKD. The CDR3 is 13 residues long. Here the CDR3 reads CATRSGGKETQYF. CDR3 in DNA: TGTGCCACCCGGTCCGGGGGGAAAGAGACCCAGTACTTC.

V and J are TRBV29-1 and TRBJ2-7; 7 bases match TRBD1. V lost 6 bases to trimming and J lost 2 bases; unmatched junction nucleotides: 7. The germline gives CDR1 SQVTM, CDR2 ANQGSEA. The CDR3 has 13 amino acids. The CDR3 is CSVATGATYEQYF. The CDR3, as DNA: TGCAGCGTAGCAACAGGGGCCACCTACGAGCAGTACTTC.

V and J are TRBV4-1 and TRBJ2-5; 8 bases map to TRBD2. There are 15 residues in the CDR3. Germline V gene sequence: CDR1 MGHRA, CDR2 YSYEKL. J gave up 2 bases and V 0 bases, and 2 bases lay outside the gene matches. DNA of the CDR3: TGCGCCAGCAGCCAAGACGGGGGGGTACAAGAGACCCAGTACTTC. It translates to CASSQDGGVQETQYF.

The chain is built from TRBV5-1 and TRBJ2-3; 11 nucleotides align to TRBD2. Germline assignment: CDR1 SGHRS and CDR2 YFSETQ. V dropped 2 bases and J dropped 6; count of bases not matched to a gene: 11. The CDR3 loop spans 17 amino acids. The CDR3 DNA sequence: TGCGCCAGCAGCTTTTCGGCTAGCGGGGGGTCCCGGGATACGCAGTATTTT. Its protein product is CASSFSASGGSRDTQYF.

The CDR3: CASSKPTGESEQYF. For the CDR3, the DNA is TGTGCCAGCAGCAAGCCGACAGGGGAAAGTGAGCAGTATTTT. The chain links TRBV21-1 to TRBJ2-3; TRBD1 reflects the table's D call only, with no check against the DNA. TRBV21-1 is marked as a pseudogene. The CDR3 is 14 residues long.

The chain is built from TRBV3-1 (or the pseudogene TRBV3-2) and TRBJ1-5; 9 bases map to TRBD1. CDR3 size: 15 residues. Germline-derived CDR1 and CDR2 are LGHDT and YNNKEL (reference sequence). V was pared by 3 bases and J by 2 bases, with 2 bases of the junction left unmatched. The CDR3 reads CASSHRQGGNQPQHF. For the CDR3, the DNA is TGTGCCAGCAGCCACCGACAGGGGGGCAATCAGCCCCAGCATTTT.

The genes are TRBV7-9 and TRBJ2-2, with unresolved D. CDR1 SEHNR and CDR2 FQNEAQ come from the germline V gene (reference sequence). The V gene lost 8 bases and the J gene lost 0 bases, with 13 bases spanning the gap. CDR3 size: 15 residues. CDR3 protein: CASSRGLTNTGELFF. DNA of the CDR3: TGTGCCAGCTCCCGTGGGCTAACGAACACCGGGGAGCTGTTTTTT.

The chain couples TRBV4-3 to TRBJ2-7, with a weak D call TRBD2 (6 bases). Between the trimmed V and J ends, which lost 0 bases and 6 bases, there was a span of 12 bases. CDR1 is LGHNA, CDR2 YSLEER, per germline. This CDR3 has 14 amino acids. CDR3 loop: CASSQDLARGEQYF. Written as DNA, the CDR3 is TGCGCCAGCAGCCAAGACCTAGCGAGGGGCGAGCAGTACTTC.

The chain uses TRBV7-9 and TRBJ2-3, with D hard to call. This CDR3 has 13 residues. Germline values: CDR1 SEHNR, CDR2 FQNEAQ (reference sequence). V was cut by 1 base and J by 6 bases, with 8 bases left in between. The CDR3 region is CASSLVDRDTQYF. The CDR3 DNA follows: TGTGCCAGCAGCTTAGTAGATCGTGATACGCAGTATTTT.

V usage is TRBV28 and J usage is TRBJ1-2; tentatively, D is TRBD1 (6 bases). V lost 8 bases, J lost 4 bases, and 17 bases lay in between. The germline V gene encodes CDR1 MDHEN and CDR2 SYDVKM. This CDR3 has 14 residues. CDR3 in amino acids: CASYVGGRLYGYTF. CDR3 DNA sequence: TGTGCCAGCTACGTCGGGGGGCGCCTCTATGGCTACACCTTC.

CDR3 sequence reads: CASSLSGRGNSPLHF. DNA for the CDR3: TGTGCCAGCAGTTTATCGGGCAGGGGCAATTCACCCCTCCACTTT. The J gene is TRBJ1-6, the V gene TRBV28, with D maybe TRBD1 (6 bases). The length of the CDR3 is 15 residues. Per germline, CDR1 MDHEN and CDR2 SYDVKM. V was pared by 1 base and J by 7 bases, with 11 bases between.

CDR3 bases: TGTGCCAGCAGCGTACTAGCGGGGGCAGATACGCAGTATTTT. Amino acids: CASSVLAGADTQYF. The chain has TRBV9 and TRBJ2-3; 10 positions agree with TRBD2. The trim removed 1 base at V and 4 bases at J, leaving 0 bases unmatched. Germline assignment: CDR1 SGDLS and CDR2 YYNGEE. This CDR3 comprises 14 residues. Full variable domain (outside the CDR3, taken from reference TRBV9 and TRBJ2-3): DSGVTQTPKHLITATGQRVTLRCSPRSGDLSVYWYQQSLDQGLQFLIQYYNGEERAKGNILERFSAQQFPDLHSELNLSSLELGDSALYFCASSVLAGADTQYFGPGTRLTVL.

The gene calls are TRBV28 and TRBJ2-1, with a possible D match to TRBD2 (6 bases). CDR3 length: 13 residues. The V gene's germline CDR1 is MDHEN and CDR2 SYDVKM. V shed 6 bases and J shed 7 bases, with 13 bases lying between them. The CDR3 spells CASRGTALNEQFF. As DNA, the CDR3 is TGTGCCAGCAGGGGGACTGCCCTAAATGAGCAGTTCTTC. The full variable domain, completed using reference TRBV28 and TRBJ2-1, is DVKVTQSSRYLVKRTGEKVFLECVQDMDHENMFWYRQDPGLGLRLIYFSYDVKMKEKGDIPEGYSVSREKKERFSLILESASTNQTSMYLCASRGTALNEQFFGPGTRLTVL.

The chain links TRBV5-4 to TRBJ2-1; TRBD1 aligns across 8 bases. The V segment lost 4 bases and the J segment 2 bases; nucleotides outside the gene matches: 5. Germline V gene lookup returns CDR1 SGHNT and CDR2 YYREEE (reference sequence). This CDR3 contains 15 residues. The CDR3 region is CASSDDRGPYNEQFF. The CDR3 bases are TGTGCCAGCAGCGACGACAGGGGCCCCTACAATGAGCAGTTCTTC.

In this sample, this clone turned up a few times. J is TRBJ1-2 and V is TRBV11-2; possibly TRBD1 for D (5 bases). CDR3 length: 13 residues. Germline V gene sequence: CDR1 SGHAT, CDR2 FQNNGV. V was cut by 4 bases and J by 4 bases, with 10 bases left in between. This CDR3 reads CASSSQGGYGYTF. In nucleotides, the CDR3 is TGTGCCAGCAGCTCCCAGGGTGGCTATGGCTACACCTTC.

This chain connects TRBV6-4 to TRBJ2-7, with D perhaps TRBD1 (6 bases). Germline CDR1 MRHNA, CDR2 SNTAGT. With 5 bases removed from V and 1 base from J, the gap between germline ends came to 15 bases. The CDR3 length is 15 residues. The CDR3 DNA sequence: TGTGCCAGCAGTTATCGACAGGACTTTTCCTACGAGCAGTACTTC. Its translation: CASSYRQDFSYEQYF.